One sample yielded the 10 T cell receptor beta chains listed below, sequenced in a study of blood T cell repertoires in COVID-19. Sequencing used immunoSEQ multiplex PCR; TCRdb keeps in-frame clones, though not all of them. The sample includes 200,000 to 250,000 clones, about 84% of them seen just once. Sequenced material: PBMCs or T cells enriched from blood (not recorded which). The source of these receptors is a woman in her 40s with acute COVID-19.

The chain has TRBV27 and TRBJ1-2; D gene uncertain. Germline-derived CDR1 and CDR2 are MNHEY and SMNVEV (reference sequence). The CDR3 length is 16 residues. V was cut by 0 bases and J by 0 bases, with 11 bases left in between. This CDR3 is CASSLSTEAPNYGYTF. The CDR3, as DNA: TGTGCCAGCAGTTTATCGACGGAGGCTCCTAACTATGGCTACACCTTC.

This clone was recorded a few times. The V call is TRBV5-1, the J call TRBJ1-4; 8 bases match TRBD1. Looked up from germline, CDR1 is SGHRS and CDR2 is YFSETQ. The length of the CDR3 is 15 residues. J was trimmed by 5 bases and V by 2 bases; bases with no gene match: 5. CDR3 loop: CASSFSRTGNEKLFF. CDR3 DNA: TGCGCCAGCAGCTTTTCTCGGACAGGGAATGAAAAACTGTTTTTT.

The chain uses TRBV5-8 and TRBJ1-3; 7 nucleotides match TRBD1. With 2 bases clipped from V and 3 bases from J, the junction kept 5 bases outside the gene matches. Germline values: CDR1 SGHTS, CDR2 YDEGEE. This CDR3 has 15 amino acids. The CDR3 DNA reads as TGTGCCAGCAGCTTCGACAGGGTCAGTGGAAACACCATATATTTT. Its protein is CASSFDRVSGNTIYF.

V usage is TRBV18 and J usage is TRBJ2-1; possibly TRBD2 for D (7 bases). V lost 2 bases, J lost 8 bases, and 13 bases lay in between. Germline CDR1 and CDR2: KGHSH and LQKENI. The length of the CDR3 is 14 residues. CDR3 nucleotides: TGTGCCAGCTCACCAAGGGGCGGGGGCGATGAGCAGTTCTTC. Translated: CASSPRGGGDEQFF.

The chain links TRBV7-3 to TRBJ2-7; TRBD2 is a possible D gene (5 bases). The germline V and J ends were trimmed by 2 bases and 7 bases, with 15 bases remaining between them. Per the germline V gene, CDR1 is SGHTA and CDR2 is FQGTGA. The CDR3 is 14 amino acids. The CDR3 spells CASSLDPSSGEQYF. CDR3 nucleotide sequence: TGTGCCAGCAGCTTAGACCCTAGCTCGGGTGAGCAGTACTTC.

The genes are TRBV25-1 and TRBJ1-2, with 9 bases fitting TRBD1. Germline V gene sequence: CDR1 MGHDK, CDR2 SYGVNS. Trimming cost V 1 base and J 7 bases; bases outside gene matches: 7. This CDR3 is built from 15 residues. DNA of the CDR3: TGTGCCAGCAGTGAATCTACGGGACAGGGTAGTGGCTACACCTTC. It specifies CASSESTGQGSGYTF.

This chain links TRBV6-5 with TRBJ1-5, with 8 bases fitting TRBD1. Germline CDR1 is MNHEY and CDR2 is SVGAGI. This CDR3 region has 15 residues. Trimming cost V 8 bases and J 2 bases; bases outside gene matches: 8. The CDR3 nucleotides read TGTGCCAGCGTTATACTGGGACAGGGCAATCAGCCCCAGCATTTT. This encodes CASVILGQGNQPQHF.

Turning to this clone: At one boundary the junction diverges from the germline segment, which might be a read error. This chain uses TRBV7-2 with TRBJ1-6; 7 nucleotides match TRBD1. Germline lookup yields CDR1 SGHTA and CDR2 FQGNSA. The CDR3 runs 15 residues. CDR3 coding DNA: TGTGCCAGCAGTCCGGGACAGTCCTCTAATTCACCCCTCCACTTT. Translated, it gives CASSPGQSSNSPLHF.

The genes are TRBV19 and TRBJ2-7; 10 positions match TRBD1. The length of the CDR3 is 14 residues. J was trimmed by 5 bases and V by 4 bases; bases with no gene match: 5. CDR1 LNHDA and CDR2 SQIVND come from the germline V gene (reference sequence). For the CDR3, the DNA is TGTGCCAGTAGTACAAGGGACAGGGGAGACGAGCAGTACTTC. Residues: CASSTRDRGDEQYF.

The chain recombines TRBV15 with TRBJ1-5, with TRBD1 identical over 7 bases. CDR3 length: 17 amino acids. Germline V gives CDR1 LNHNV, CDR2 YYDKDF (reference sequence). After removal of 0 bases from V and 4 bases from J, the junction contained 9 bases not matched to a gene. The CDR3 region is CATSRDGTGAGNQPQHF. CDR3 coding DNA: TGTGCCACCAGCAGAGATGGCACAGGGGCGGGAAATCAGCCCCAGCATTTT.